This T cell receptor beta chain was captured in a study of OX40 agonist ivuxolimab in advanced cancers. About the study: Averaging about 60 years in age, with a range of roughly 20 to 90, the cohort was around 87% male. Checkpoint inhibitors had been given previously to around 38% of patients.

Overall study findings and caveats: Clonal expansion was seen in CD4+ and CD8+ blood T cells by week 6 at 0.1 to 3.0 mg/kg.

Some clones are missing from TCRdb's copy, which holds only in-frame ones; the method was immunoSEQ multiplex PCR. The repertoire holds approximately 77,000 clones, with about 85% as singletons. In regard to this clone: Its specificity is unknown.

The sample consisted of CD4+ or CD8+ T cells sorted from blood, taken in a trial of the OX40 agonist ivuxolimab. The source is an adult with an advanced solid tumor such as melanoma, head and neck, liver or kidney cancer.

DNA of the CDR3: TGCAGTGCTCAGGATTACGAGCAGTACTTC. It yields the protein CSAQDYEQYF. This chain connects TRBV20-1 to TRBJ2-7; D call uncertain. Germline V gives CDR1 DFQATT, CDR2 SNEGSKA (reference sequence). V was trimmed by 5 bases and J by 4 bases, leaving 6 bases between them. The CDR3 extends over 10 amino acids.